The present TCR beta chain was sequenced within a study of post-analysis software for immune sequencing data. Regarding the study as a whole: There was significantly lower normalized Chao1 diversity in multiple sclerosis patients than in controls. Patients showed TRBV5-6, TRBV5-1 and TRBV20-1 among 4 or 5 TRBV segments more frequent than in controls.

Prepared libraries of TCR beta cDNA carried unique molecular identifiers. From the PCR reads, TCRdb called clonotypes with MiXCR, one entry per CDR3 protein. The sample records approximately 440,000 distinct CDR3 sequences, approximately 45% being singletons. As for this clonotype: Its antigen is as yet unknown.

Germline V lookup: CDR1 MDHEN, CDR2 SYDVKM. The CDR3 loop spans 15 amino acids. V trimming: 2 bases; J trimming: 13 bases; junction bases outside the gene matches: 12. The sample consisted of blood. This chain joins TRBV28 and TRBJ2-4, with 9 bases aligning to TRBD2. This TCR derives from a girl aged 5-17 years with multiple sclerosis. DNA of the CDR3: TGTGCCAGCAGTTTAGTAGCGGGAGACGACAATGAGCAGTACTTC. Translating it yields CASSLVAGDDNEQYF.